The 28 T cell receptor beta chains listed next were all sequenced from one sample in a study of cytomegalovirus exposure and HLA in healthy donors. PCR involved 60 Vbeta and 13 Jbeta primers. TCRdb's table, derived via immunoSEQ multiplex PCR, lists solely in-frame clones and lacks some. The sample lists about 110,000 clones, around three quarters occurring once. Input material: PBMCs. These receptors were taken from a female donor in good health and CMV-seropositive.

A single count supports this clone. The chain recombines TRBV10-3 with TRBJ1-4, with 7 bases matching TRBD1. The germline CDR1 and CDR2 sequences are ENHRY and SYGVKD. CDR3 size: 13 residues. V gave up 9 bases and J gave up 7 bases; unmatched junction bases: 8. CDR3 in DNA: TGTGCCATTAGAGGGGGCGCGGGTGAAAAACTGTTTTTT. Amino acid sequence: CAIRGGAGEKLFF.

A single count supports this clone. This rearrangement joins TRBV15 to TRBJ1-1; D remains ambiguous. The CDR3 has 13 residues. V was pared by 4 bases and J by 0 bases, with 6 bases between. Germline V gives CDR1 LNHNV, CDR2 YYDKDF (reference sequence). CDR3 nucleotide sequence: TGTGCCACCAGCAAACAATTGAACACTGAAGCTTTCTTT. As protein: CATSKQLNTEAFF.

This chain connects TRBV10-3 to TRBJ1-5, with 9 bases fitting TRBD1. The CDR3 spans 16 residues. CDR1 and CDR2 from the germline V gene are ENHRY and SYGVKD. V trimming: 3 bases; J trimming: 5 bases; junction bases outside the gene matches: 8. The CDR3 loop reads CAISDSDRGYYQPQHF. The CDR3 DNA follows: TGTGCCATCAGTGATTCGGACAGGGGTTATTATCAGCCCCAGCATTTT.

Only one count was recorded for this clone. The gene calls are TRBV2 and TRBJ2-3; 12 nucleotides agree with TRBD2. This CDR3 is 16 amino acids long. V lost 6 bases, J lost 4 bases, and 8 bases stayed unmatched. The germline V gene encodes CDR1 SNHLY and CDR2 FYNNEI. The CDR3 loop is CASRTPGLAGPDTQYF. The CDR3 DNA is TGTGCCAGCAGAACTCCGGGACTAGCGGGCCCAGATACGCAGTATTTT.

This clone has only a few counts. The chain carries TRBV4-2 and TRBJ2-7; tentative D call: TRBD1 (6 bases). Between the trimmed V and J ends, which lost 0 bases and 6 bases, there was a span of 15 bases. The CDR3 contains 15 residues. CDR1 and CDR2 from the germline V gene are LGHNA and YNFKEQ. The CDR3 loop is CASSQDWTASSEQYF. Here the CDR3 DNA reads TGTGCCAGCAGCCAAGATTGGACAGCCTCTTCCGAGCAGTACTTC.

This chain joins TRBV14 and TRBJ2-5, with a tentative D call TRBD1 (5 bases). This CDR3 is 15 amino acids long. V lost 1 base, J lost 5 bases, and 14 bases lay in between. Looked up from germline, CDR1 is SGHDN and CDR2 is FVKESK. CDR3 DNA sequence: TGTGCCAGCAGCCAAGTAAGGGGCGGTATCGAGACCCAGTACTTC. Its translation is CASSQVRGGIETQYF.

This chain links TRBV27 with TRBJ1-1; the match to TRBD1 covers 10 bases. V was pared by 5 bases and J by 4 bases, with 10 bases of the junction left unmatched. Germline lookup yields CDR1 MNHEY and CDR2 SMNVEV (reference sequence). There are 16 residues in the CDR3. CDR3 sequence reads: CASSPTLTGGGTEAFF. The CDR3 DNA sequence: TGTGCCAGCAGTCCAACCTTGACAGGGGGCGGCACTGAAGCTTTCTTT.

The chain couples TRBV15 to TRBJ2-3, with 7 positions matching TRBD2. The J segment lost 6 bases and the V segment lost 1 base, leaving 4 bases of the junction unmatched. Germline CDR1 reads LNHNV; CDR2 reads YYDKDF (reference sequence). This CDR3 contains 14 residues. CDR3: CATSRAREADTQYF. The CDR3 bases are TGTGCCACCAGCAGAGCCCGGGAGGCGGATACGCAGTATTTT.

A single count supports this clone. The genes are TRBV27 and TRBJ1-5; a weak D match, TRBD1 (5 bases). Trimming cost V 4 bases and J 3 bases, with 10 bases left between them. Germline V CDR1 and CDR2: MNHEY, SMNVEV (reference sequence). This CDR3 has 14 residues. CDR3 sequence: CASSYRGNNQPQHF. In nucleotides, the CDR3 is TGTGCCAGCAGTTATAGGGGCAACAATCAGCCCCAGCATTTT.

This clone counts as medium-sized (0.01 to 0.1%). This CDR3 reads CASSFKRGGYEQYF. DNA for the CDR3: TGTGCCAGCAGTTTCAAGCGGGGAGGGTACGAGCAGTACTTC. This chain uses TRBV6-5 with TRBJ2-7, with 7 bases fitting TRBD2. CDR3 length: 14 amino acids. Germline lookup yields CDR1 MNHEY and CDR2 SVGAGI. The V and J ends lost 4 bases and 4 bases, in that order; junction bases with no gene match: 7.

The J gene is TRBJ1-3, the V gene TRBV7-6, with 10 positions matching TRBD1. The CDR3 runs to 16 residues. Germline V CDR1 and CDR2: SGHVS, FNYEAQ. Trimming cost V 2 bases and J 4 bases; bases outside gene matches: 5. The CDR3 DNA follows: TGTGCCAGCAGCTTAACCGGGACAGGGGTCGGAAACACCATATATTTT. This translates into CASSLTGTGVGNTIYF.

Here the CDR3 DNA reads TGTGCCAGCAGTTTATCCCGGACAGGGCTTTCCGAGCAGTACTTC. It translates to CASSLSRTGLSEQYF. V and J are TRBV28 and TRBJ2-7; TRBD1 aligns across 8 bases. There are 15 residues in the CDR3. Losses at the gene ends were 1 base for V and 6 bases for J; bases not matched to a gene: 8. Germline V gene sequence: CDR1 MDHEN, CDR2 SYDVKM.

The V call is TRBV9, the J call TRBJ1-2, with no clear D. V was trimmed by 1 base and J by 0 bases, leaving 10 bases between them. The CDR3 totals 15 residues. Germline V gene lookup returns CDR1 SGDLS and CDR2 YYNGEE. The CDR3, as DNA: TGTGCCAGCAGCGTACAGTCAGATACTAACTATGGCTACACCTTC. Protein sequence: CASSVQSDTNYGYTF.

The chain uses TRBV7-6 and TRBJ2-7, with a tentative D call TRBD1 (8 bases). Germline assignment: CDR1 SGHVS and CDR2 FNYEAQ. The ends were cut back, 0 bases at V and 4 bases at J, with 13 bases in the middle. There are 15 residues in the CDR3. The CDR3 protein is CASSLAAQGGYEQYF. The CDR3 DNA is TGTGCCAGCAGCTTAGCGGCACAGGGGGGGTACGAGCAGTACTTC.

The chain is built from TRBV4-2 and TRBJ2-3; TRBD2 agrees at 11 bases. Germline lookup yields CDR1 LGHNA and CDR2 YNFKEQ. The CDR3 totals 17 residues. V was clipped by 1 base and J by 4 bases; unmatched bases: 7. CDR3 DNA sequence: TGTGCCAGCAGCCAAGCGGCCGATAGCGGGGGGGCAGATACGCAGTATTTT. This codes for CASSQAADSGGADTQYF.

The rearrangement links TRBV10-2 to TRBJ2-7; TRBD2 matches at 10 bases. The CDR3 sequence is 13 residues long. The germline V gene has CDR1 WSHSY and CDR2 SAAADI. V trimming: 10 bases; J trimming: 3 bases; junction bases outside the gene matches: 6. CDR3 bases: TGCGCCACCAGGACTAGCGGAAACTACGAGCAGTACTTC. Encoded protein: CATRTSGNYEQYF.

The gene calls are TRBV18 and TRBJ2-3; 8 bases map to TRBD2. Germline V gene data show CDR1 as KGHSH and CDR2 as LQKENI. Trimming cost V 3 bases and J 1 base; bases outside gene matches: 9. There are 17 residues in the CDR3. CDR3 protein: CASSPLGVAGRTDTQYF. CDR3 nucleotides: TGTGCCAGCTCACCCTTGGGGGTAGCGGGACGCACAGATACGCAGTATTTT.

V is TRBV9 and J is TRBJ1-6; TRBD1 matches at 7 bases. Trimming cost V 3 bases and J 6 bases; bases outside gene matches: 3. Germline V gene data show CDR1 as SGDLS and CDR2 as YYNGEE. The CDR3 is 14 residues long. This chain's CDR3 is CASSGQGSNSPLHF. The CDR3 DNA reads as TGTGCCAGCAGCGGACAGGGAAGTAATTCACCCCTCCACTTT.

This chain connects TRBV4-1 to TRBJ2-3, with 11 bases aligning to TRBD2. This CDR3 is 17 amino acids long. V was pared by 4 bases and J by 0 bases, with 6 bases of the junction left unmatched. The germline V gene encodes CDR1 MGHRA and CDR2 YSYEKL. The CDR3 is CASSRGTSGTSTDTQYF. CDR3 nucleotides: TGCGCCAGCAGCCGCGGGACTAGCGGAACTAGCACAGATACGCAGTATTTT.

A few counts support this clone. The chain has TRBV6-5 and TRBJ2-7; 8 bases agree with TRBD1. The length of the CDR3 is 15 residues. The V and J ends lost 0 bases and 6 bases, in that order; junction bases with no gene match: 7. Germline V gives CDR1 MNHEY, CDR2 SVGAGI. The CDR3 is CASSYSRTGNVEQYF. CDR3 DNA sequence: TGTGCCAGCAGTTACTCGAGGACAGGGAACGTCGAGCAGTACTTC.

The chain is built from TRBV7-6 and TRBJ2-1, with TRBD1 matching 10 bases. Germline V gene lookup returns CDR1 SGHVS and CDR2 FNYEAQ. J gave up 6 bases and V 5 bases, and 7 bases lay outside the gene matches. There are 15 residues in the CDR3. The CDR3 protein is CASSPPGDRGNEQFF. The CDR3 DNA sequence: TGTGCCAGCAGCCCACCTGGGGACAGGGGCAATGAGCAGTTCTTC.

The rearrangement joins TRBV7-9 to TRBJ1-4; 7 nucleotides line up with TRBD1. The germline V gene encodes CDR1 SEHNR and CDR2 FQNEAQ (reference sequence). The CDR3 is made up of 15 amino acids. The junction had 10 bases not matched to a gene; V was cut back by 4 bases and J by 8 bases. CDR3 DNA: TGTGCCAGCAGCTCCTTAACAGGGGTTGGGGAAAAACTGTTTTTT. It specifies CASSSLTGVGEKLFF.

The gene calls are TRBV30 and TRBJ2-5; possibly TRBD2 for D (5 bases). V was clipped by 3 bases and J by 4 bases, with 12 bases between them. This CDR3 has 13 amino acids. CDR1 is GTSNPN and CDR2 is SVGIG in the germline V gene (reference sequence). CDR3 bases: TGTGCCTGGAGCGAGGGATCCGCAGAGACCCAGTACTTC. As protein: CAWSEGSAETQYF.

The J gene is TRBJ2-1, the V gene TRBV5-1; D unclear. Trimming took off 5 bases at V and 4 bases at J, with 10 bases between the two ends. Germline values: CDR1 SGHRS, CDR2 YFSETQ. The CDR3 runs 13 residues. CDR3 DNA sequence: TGCGCCAGCAGTAAGTCCCGGTACAATGAGCAGTTCTTC. Its translation is CASSKSRYNEQFF.

The chain links TRBV6-5 to TRBJ2-1; D perhaps matches TRBD2 (5 bases). Per germline, CDR1 MNHEY and CDR2 SVGAGI. The CDR3 sequence is 16 residues long. V was clipped by 0 bases and J by 8 bases, with 17 bases between them. CDR3 region: CASSYSRILDGDEQFF. CDR3 in DNA: TGTGCCAGCAGTTACTCGCGCATACTAGATGGCGATGAGCAGTTCTTC.

The rearrangement links TRBV6-1 to TRBJ1-3; D is undetermined. Trimming left V 2 bases short and J 5 bases short, with 10 bases between. Germline loops: CDR1 MNHNS, CDR2 SASEGT. The CDR3 runs to 14 residues. CDR3 loop: CASSENGGRNTIYF. The DNA for the CDR3 is TGTGCCAGCAGTGAAAACGGAGGGAGAAACACCATATATTTT.

Only one count was recorded for this clone. V is TRBV5-1 and J is TRBJ2-7; D is possibly TRBD1 (5 bases). V was shortened by 7 bases and J by 0 bases, with 14 bases between the two germline ends. Germline CDR1 is SGHRS and CDR2 is YFSETQ. This CDR3 contains 14 residues. Here the CDR3 reads CASAPAGNSYEQYF. The CDR3 DNA reads TGCGCCAGCGCCCCTGCAGGGAACTCCTACGAGCAGTACTTC. The full variable domain, rest sourced from reference TRBV5-1 and TRBJ2-7, is KAGVTQTPRYLIKTRGQQVTLSCSPISGHRSVSWYQQTPGQGLQFLFEYFSETQRNKGNFPGRFSGRQFSNSRSEMNVSTLELGDSALYLCASAPAGNSYEQYFGPGTRLTVT.

The V and J genes are TRBV14 and TRBJ2-5, with 9 bases fitting TRBD1. The J call may be in error: the DNA end matches TRBJ2-7 better. This CDR3 has 13 residues. Germline CDR1 is SGHDN and CDR2 is FVKESK. The CDR3 reads CASSLGQGYEQYF. The CDR3 DNA follows: TGTGCCAGCAGCCTGGGACAGGGCTACGAGCAGTACTTC.